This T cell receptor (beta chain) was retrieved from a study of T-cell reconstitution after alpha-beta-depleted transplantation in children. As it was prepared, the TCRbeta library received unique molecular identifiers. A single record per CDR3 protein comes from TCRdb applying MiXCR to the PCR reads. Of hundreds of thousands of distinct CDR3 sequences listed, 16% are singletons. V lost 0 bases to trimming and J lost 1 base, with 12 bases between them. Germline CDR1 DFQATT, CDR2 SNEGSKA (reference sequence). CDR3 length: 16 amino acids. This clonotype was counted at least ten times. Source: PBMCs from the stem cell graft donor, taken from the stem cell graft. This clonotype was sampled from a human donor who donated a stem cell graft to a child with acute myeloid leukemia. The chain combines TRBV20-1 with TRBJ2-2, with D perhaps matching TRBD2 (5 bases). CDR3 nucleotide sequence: TGCAGTGCTAGAGATGGGAAGGGAGAGAACACCGGGGAGCTGTTTTTT. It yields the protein CSARDGKGENTGELFF.